This T cell receptor (beta chain) was recovered during a study of cytotoxic CD8 clonotypes in ibrutinib-treated CLL. The data were produced by immunoSEQ multiplex PCR, yet TCRdb's version contains in-frame clones alone and is incomplete. This table has 150,000 to 200,000 clones, over 75% appearing once. Deletions cut 1 base from V and 8 bases from J, with 22 bases between. Germline V gives CDR1 SGHRS, CDR2 YFSETQ. The CDR3 extends over 17 amino acids. Material: PBMCs, obtained at disease progression, from a patient treated with ibrutinib. V is TRBV5-1 and J is TRBJ2-1, with a tentative D call TRBD2 (5 bases). This sequence originates from a human donor with chronic lymphocytic leukemia. For the CDR3, the DNA is TGCGCCAGCAGCTTGATTTCCGCGGAGGCCCGTTGGGATGAGCAGTTCTTC. It specifies CASSLISAEARWDEQFF.